The 14 T cell receptor beta chains in this list originate from one sample, sequenced in a study of blood T cell repertoires in COVID-19. Produced via immunoSEQ multiplex PCR; TCRdb's table is partial and in-frame only. The top ten clones hold approximately 1.8% of a sample with just over 300,000 clones, nearly 90% of them seen once. Sequenced input: peripheral blood. These receptors were taken from a woman aged 25 to 39 with COVID-19, enrolled during active disease.

This chain joins TRBV19 and TRBJ1-5; D gene ambiguous. Germline lookup yields CDR1 LNHDA and CDR2 SQIVND (reference sequence). The CDR3 is 14 amino acids. Trimming pared 5 bases from V and 3 bases from J, leaving 11 bases between. The CDR3 nucleotides read TGTGCCAGTAGTCCCAGGACTGCCAATCAGCCCCAGCATTTT. Protein sequence: CASSPRTANQPQHF.

V usage is TRBV6-2 or TRBV6-3 and J usage is TRBJ2-2; 8 bases line up with TRBD1. Germline V gene sequence: CDR1 MNHEY, CDR2 SVGEGT. The CDR3 loop spans 19 amino acids. V trimming: 5 bases; J trimming: 6 bases; junction bases outside the gene matches: 20. The CDR3 here is CASSPPHGRQGAAPGELFF. CDR3 coding DNA: TGTGCCAGCAGTCCACCCCACGGCCGGCAGGGGGCCGCGCCCGGGGAGCTGTTTTTT.

This rearrangement joins TRBV4-1 to TRBJ1-2; no clear D gene. Germline CDR1 MGHRA, CDR2 YSYEKL. The CDR3 consists of 14 residues. Trimming pared 0 bases from V and 8 bases from J, leaving 13 bases between. The CDR3 reads CASSQEQPYGGYTF. The CDR3 DNA reads as TGCGCCAGCAGCCAAGAACAGCCCTATGGGGGCTACACCTTC.

This sequence joins TRBV2 and TRBJ2-5, with TRBD1 identical over 12 bases. The CDR3 is 15 amino acids. Looked up from germline, CDR1 is SNHLY and CDR2 is FYNNEI. With 4 bases clipped from V and 4 bases from J, the junction kept 4 bases outside the gene matches. CDR3 residues: CASSGGQGALETQYF. CDR3 in DNA: TGTGCCAGCAGTGGGGGACAGGGGGCCTTAGAGACCCAGTACTTC.

This chain uses TRBV11-3 with TRBJ1-2; D perhaps matches TRBD1 (5 bases). The CDR3 consists of 13 residues. Germline V gene data show CDR1 as SGHNT and CDR2 as YENEEA. V lost 3 bases and J lost 9, with 14 bases in between. CDR3 sequence (DNA): TGTGCCAGCAGCTTGGGGCCCAGGGTCTGCTACACCTTC. This gives the protein CASSLGPRVCYTF.

The chain is built from TRBV7-2 and TRBJ1-2; maybe TRBD1 (6 bases). Germline assignment: CDR1 SGHTA and CDR2 FQGNSA. The CDR3 consists of 14 residues. V shed 5 bases and J shed 4 bases, with 14 bases lying between them. The CDR3: CASSLLGGSYGYTF. The CDR3 DNA reads TGTGCCAGCAGCCTACTAGGGGGTAGCTATGGCTACACCTTC.

J is TRBJ1-3 and V is TRBV4-1, with unresolved D. Germline CDR1 is MGHRA and CDR2 is YSYEKL. The CDR3 is 16 residues long. V was pared by 1 base and J by 0 bases, with 10 bases between. The chain's CDR3 is CASSQGIARSGNTIYF. CDR3 nucleotide sequence: TGCGCCAGCAGCCAAGGGATAGCGCGCTCTGGAAACACCATATATTTT.

This chain joins TRBV30 and TRBJ1-1; D gene uncertain. Trimming took 0 bases from V and 3 from J, leaving 8 bases between them. Germline loops: CDR1 GTSNPN, CDR2 SVGIG (reference sequence). The CDR3 has 13 amino acids. The CDR3 reads CAWSVGGDTEAFF. CDR3 in DNA: TGTGCCTGGAGTGTAGGCGGGGACACTGAAGCTTTCTTT. Full variable domain (missing parts from reference TRBV30 and TRBJ1-1): SQTIHQWPATLVQPVGSPLSLECTVEGTSNPNLYWYRQAAGRGLQLLFYSVGIGQISSEVPQNLSASRPQDRQFILSSKKLLLSDSGFYLCAWSVGGDTEAFFGQGTRLTVV.

This clone has only one observation. The sample carries other DNA sequences with the same CDR3. The CDR3 nucleotides read TGTGCCAGCTCACCCCCGGGACAGGGCAACTATGGCTACACCTTC. It yields the protein CASSPPGQGNYGYTF. The rearrangement uses TRBV18 and TRBJ1-2; 9 bases line up with TRBD1. The CDR3 contains 15 residues. Germline V lookup: CDR1 KGHSH, CDR2 LQKENI. The J segment lost 2 bases and the V segment lost 3 bases, leaving 4 bases of the junction unmatched.

This rearrangement joins TRBV5-4 to TRBJ2-2; unclear D gene. CDR1 SGHNT and CDR2 YYREEE come from the germline V gene (reference sequence). The V end lost 4 bases, the J end lost 1 base, and 11 bases lay between the germline ends. This CDR3 contains 15 residues. The chain's CDR3 is CASSDPRKNTGELFF. In nucleotides, the CDR3 is TGTGCCAGCAGCGACCCCAGGAAGAACACCGGGGAGCTGTTTTTT.

This clone was found a few times. The rearrangement uses TRBV27 and TRBJ1-2; TRBD1 agrees at 12 bases. The CDR3 is 18 residues long. The germline V gene encodes CDR1 MNHEY and CDR2 SMNVEV (reference sequence). V shed 3 bases, J shed 0 bases, and the junction held 8 bases outside the gene matches. The CDR3 region is CASSFIRDRGPPNYGYTF. CDR3 DNA sequence: TGTGCCAGCAGTTTCATCCGGGACAGGGGGCCTCCTAACTATGGCTACACCTTC.

The chain uses TRBV19 and TRBJ1-2, with D hard to call. There are 13 residues in the CDR3. CDR1 is LNHDA, CDR2 SQIVND, per germline (reference sequence). V gave up 3 bases and J gave up 4 bases, with 9 bases separating them. CDR3 protein: CASSIQNPYGYTF. The CDR3 DNA reads TGTGCCAGTAGTATTCAGAATCCCTATGGCTACACCTTC.

V and J are TRBV13 and TRBJ1-1; D remains ambiguous. V gave up 6 bases and J gave up 1 base, with 6 bases separating them. This CDR3 spans 12 amino acids. Germline CDR1 reads PRHDT; CDR2 reads FYEKMQ (reference sequence). CDR3 loop: CASSRQNTEAFF. CDR3 DNA: TGTGCCAGCAGTCGACAGAACACTGAAGCTTTCTTT. Complete variable domain (other parts from reference TRBV13 and TRBJ1-1): AAGVIQSPRHLIKEKRETATLKCYPIPRHDTVYWYQQGPGQDPQFLISFYEKMQSDKGSIPDRFSAQQFSDYHSELNMSSLELGDSALYFCASSRQNTEAFFGQGTRLTVV.

The sample holds a few counts of this clone. The rearrangement uses TRBV2 and TRBJ1-5; 7 positions agree with TRBD1. The germline V gene encodes CDR1 SNHLY and CDR2 FYNNEI. Germline trimming cut 3 bases from V and 5 bases from J; bases unmatched to any gene: 4. This CDR3 contains 14 residues. The CDR3 is CASSDTGADQPQHF. As DNA, the CDR3 is TGTGCCAGCAGTGACACAGGGGCGGATCAGCCCCAGCATTTT.